The 24 T cell receptor beta chains below were found in one sample sequenced in a study of blood T cell repertoires in COVID-19. Profiling relied on immunoSEQ multiplex PCR, and the TCRdb table lists in-frame clones only, not all of them. This sample has approximately 70,000 clones; 80% to 85% occur once, and the top ten carry over 2%. Sequencing used peripheral blood. Receptor source: a man older than 75 with active or convalescent COVID-19.

The table lists this clone with a few counts. Other nucleotide sequences in the sample specify the same CDR3. The chain joins TRBV4-3 to TRBJ1-2; maybe TRBD1 (6 bases). CDR1 is LGHNA and CDR2 is YSLEER in the germline V gene. The V and J ends lost 3 bases and 4 bases respectively, with 12 bases between them. This CDR3 spans 14 amino acids. The CDR3 is CASSQEQGTYGYTF. CDR3 nucleotide sequence: TGCGCCAGCAGCCAGGAGCAGGGGACCTATGGCTACACCTTC.

The sample holds a few counts of this clone. The V call is TRBV5-4, the J call TRBJ2-5; a weak D match, TRBD1 (5 bases). Germline CDR1 reads SGHNT; CDR2 reads YYREEE (reference sequence). Trimming took 0 bases from V and 5 from J, leaving 14 bases between them. This CDR3 is built from 15 residues. This CDR3 is CASSLEGPRMETQYF. CDR3 sequence (DNA): TGTGCCAGCAGCTTGGAGGGGCCGAGGATGGAGACCCAGTACTTC.

This clone was detected once. The chain links TRBV18 to TRBJ2-5; TRBD2 matches 7 bases. CDR3 size: 15 residues. Unmatched junction bases numbered 10, after V lost 6 bases and J lost 3 bases. CDR1 is KGHSH, CDR2 LQKENI, per germline. The DNA of the CDR3 is TGTGCCAGCTCCGGCGCGGGAGTTCCGGAAGAGACCCAGTACTTC. This codes for CASSGAGVPEETQYF.

The chain links TRBV18 to TRBJ1-6; weak D call: TRBD1 (5 bases). The CDR3 sequence is 17 residues long. The germline V gene has CDR1 KGHSH and CDR2 LQKENI. V was pared by 0 bases and J by 0 bases, with 9 bases between. Here the CDR3 DNA reads TGTGCCAGCTCACCACCGGGAGGGACCTCCTATAATTCACCCCTCCACTTT. Translation: CASSPPGGTSYNSPLHF.

The V gene is TRBV10-3, the J gene TRBJ2-7, with 7 positions matching TRBD2. CDR1 ENHRY and CDR2 SYGVKD come from the germline V gene. The J segment lost 4 bases and the V segment lost 4 bases, leaving 7 bases of the junction unmatched. The CDR3 consists of 14 residues. DNA for the CDR3: TGTGCCATCAGTGGGGTCGCCGGGGGGTACGAGCAGTACTTC. Translated: CAISGVAGGYEQYF.

The chain links TRBV3-1 (or the pseudogene TRBV3-2) to TRBJ2-1, with D possibly TRBD1 on 6 matching bases. The ends were cut back, 3 bases at V and 3 bases at J, with 15 bases in the middle. This CDR3 comprises 16 residues. The germline V gene has CDR1 LGHDT and CDR2 YNNKEL (reference sequence). CDR3: CASSQAPGAGYNEQFF. The DNA of the CDR3 is TGTGCCAGCAGCCAGGCCCCAGGGGCTGGCTACAATGAGCAGTTCTTC.

V and J are TRBV10-3 and TRBJ1-1; 12 bases line up with TRBD1. The CDR3 is 14 residues long. J gave up 3 bases and V 9 bases, and 5 bases lay outside the gene matches. Germline V gene data show CDR1 as ENHRY and CDR2 as SYGVKD. For the CDR3, the DNA is TGTGCCATAAGGGACAGGGGGCGCTACACTGAAGCTTTCTTT. Residues: CAIRDRGRYTEAFF.

V gene TRBV28 combines with J gene TRBJ1-4; TRBD1 agrees at 9 bases. This CDR3 comprises 14 residues. CDR1 is MDHEN and CDR2 is SYDVKM in the germline V gene. Trimming cost V 5 bases and J 10 bases; bases outside gene matches: 8. The CDR3, as DNA: TGTGCCAGCAGTCTAGGACAGGGGAGAGGAAAACTGTTTTTT. This codes for CASSLGQGRGKLFF.

This clone was seen a single time. This chain connects TRBV2 to TRBJ2-1; possibly TRBD2 for D (6 bases). The CDR3 totals 14 residues. Trimming removed 5 bases at V and 5 bases at J, with 13 bases between. Germline CDR1 and CDR2: SNHLY and FYNNEI. CDR3 coding DNA: TGTGCCAGCAGTATCGGACTACTTAACAATGAGCAGTTCTTC. Translating gives CASSIGLLNNEQFF.

CDR3 nucleotides: TGTGCCAGCAGTGGGGCCCAGAGGCAGCCCCAGCATTTT. Residues: CASSGAQRQPQHF. J is TRBJ1-5 and V is TRBV28; D may be TRBD1 (5 bases). The CDR3 is made up of 13 amino acids. V lost 5 bases and J 7 bases, leaving 12 bases between the germline ends. The V gene's germline CDR1 is MDHEN and CDR2 SYDVKM.

The genes are TRBV28 and TRBJ1-5; TRBD1 might be the D (5 bases). This CDR3 has 15 residues. The ends were cut back, 6 bases at V and 4 bases at J, with 16 bases in the middle. CDR1 is MDHEN and CDR2 is SYDVKM in the germline V gene. The CDR3 loop reads CASSPPGVRNQPQHF. CDR3 sequence (DNA): TGTGCCAGCAGCCCTCCGGGGGTGCGGAATCAGCCCCAGCATTTT. Supplemented by reference TRBV28 and TRBJ1-5, the full variable domain reads DVKVTQSSRYLVKRTGEKVFLECVQDMDHENMFWYRQDPGLGLRLIYFSYDVKMKEKGDIPEGYSVSREKKERFSLILESASTNQTSMYLCASSPPGVRNQPQHFGDGTRLSIL.

This clone was observed a handful of times. The chain is built from TRBV3-1 (or the pseudogene TRBV3-2) and TRBJ1-5; D is perhaps TRBD1 (5 bases). The CDR3 sequence is 15 residues long. V gave up 3 bases and J gave up 2 bases, with 11 bases separating them. Germline values: CDR1 LGHDT, CDR2 YNNKEL (reference sequence). The CDR3 nucleotides read TGTGCCAGCAGCCATACAGGTTCGGGCAATCAGCCCCAGCATTTT. It is translated as CASSHTGSGNQPQHF.

This chain connects TRBV27 to TRBJ2-2; TRBD1 agrees at 8 bases. The trim removed 3 bases at V and 2 bases at J, leaving 8 bases unmatched. CDR1 is MNHEY, CDR2 SMNVEV, per germline (reference sequence). There are 17 residues in the CDR3. CDR3 DNA sequence: TGTGCCAGCAGTTTGTCTCGCGGGACAGGAAACACCGGGGAGCTGTTTTTT. This codes for CASSLSRGTGNTGELFF.

The chain carries TRBV5-1 and TRBJ2-3, with 8 positions matching TRBD2. Germline V lookup: CDR1 SGHRS, CDR2 YFSETQ. Trimming took 0 bases from V and 3 from J; bases not matched to a gene: 6. This CDR3 is 16 amino acids long. As DNA, the CDR3 is TGCGCCAGCAGCTTGGCGGGGGGGCTTCGGACAGATACGCAGTATTTT. Residues: CASSLAGGLRTDTQYF.

This chain joins TRBV2 and TRBJ2-5, with TRBD2 as a possible D gene (6 bases). V lost 6 bases and J lost 5, with 22 bases in between. CDR3 length: 16 residues. The germline gives CDR1 SNHLY, CDR2 FYNNEI. The CDR3 loop reads CASRRGGVGGRETQYF. The CDR3 bases are TGTGCCAGCAGGAGGGGCGGGGTGGGAGGTCGCGAGACCCAGTACTTC. The whole variable domain, remainder taken from reference TRBV2 and TRBJ2-5, is EPEVTQTPSHQVTQMGQEVILRCVPISNHLYFYWYRQILGQKVEFLVSFYNNEISEKSEIFDDQFSVERPDGSNFTLKIRSTKLEDSAMYFCASRRGGVGGRETQYFGPGTRLLVL.

J is TRBJ2-7 and V is TRBV29-1; D not certain. The V end was cut by 3 bases, the J end by 3 bases, with 9 bases between. Germline CDR1 is SQVTM and CDR2 is ANQGSEA. The CDR3 covers 12 residues. The CDR3 is CSVEAPGYEQYF. The CDR3 DNA reads as TGCAGCGTTGAGGCTCCAGGCTACGAGCAGTACTTC.

Comment on this clone: The same CDR3 also results from other DNA sequences found in this sample. The genes are TRBV7-9 and TRBJ2-6, with D tentatively TRBD2 (6 bases). The V gene's germline CDR1 is SEHNR and CDR2 FQNEAQ (reference sequence). V lost 5 bases, J lost 0 bases, and 8 bases lay in between. The CDR3 runs 15 residues. The CDR3 sequence: CASSPRGSGANVLTF. The CDR3 DNA is TGTGCCAGCAGCCCGCGGGGCTCTGGGGCCAACGTCCTGACTTTC. Variable domain in full (rest from reference TRBV7-9 and TRBJ2-6): DTGVSQNPRHKITKRGQNVTFRCDPISEHNRLYWYRQTLGQGPEFLTYFQNEAQLEKSRLLSDRFSAERPKGSFSTLEIQRTEQGDSAMYLCASSPRGSGANVLTFGAGSRLTVL.

V gene TRBV4-2 combines with J gene TRBJ1-3; no definite D call. With 1 base removed from V and 2 bases from J, the gap between germline ends came to 9 bases. The CDR3 is 15 amino acids. Germline values: CDR1 LGHNA, CDR2 YNFKEQ. CDR3 in amino acids: CASSQAPGTGNTIYF. The CDR3 DNA sequence: TGTGCCAGCAGCCAAGCCCCAGGAACTGGAAACACCATATATTTT.

The table lists this clone with a count of one. The J gene is TRBJ2-2, the V gene TRBV7-9; D may be TRBD1 (5 bases). Germline assignment: CDR1 SEHNR and CDR2 FQNEAQ (reference sequence). The CDR3 loop spans 15 amino acids. V was pared by 3 bases and J by 0 bases, with 8 bases between. CDR3: CASSFGAPNTGELFF. CDR3 coding DNA: TGTGCCAGCAGCTTTGGGGCTCCGAACACCGGGGAGCTGTTTTTT.

The V call is TRBV6-5, the J call TRBJ1-3; D gene uncertain. The CDR3 totals 13 residues. V was shortened by 5 bases and J by 4 bases, with 9 bases between the two germline ends. The germline V gene encodes CDR1 MNHEY and CDR2 SVGAGI. CDR3 nucleotide sequence: TGTGCCAGCAGTCCTACCGGGGGAAACACCATATATTTT. Translation gives CASSPTGGNTIYF.

The CDR3 DNA is TGTGCCAGCAGTTTGGGGGACAGGGTTATCGATACGCAGTATTTT. It encodes CASSLGDRVIDTQYF. The chain recombines TRBV6-5 with TRBJ2-3; 9 nucleotides line up with TRBD1. J gave up 6 bases and V 4 bases, and 8 bases lay outside the gene matches. CDR1 MNHEY and CDR2 SVGAGI come from the germline V gene. The CDR3 runs to 15 residues.

This clone was counted between two and nine times. The chain has TRBV2 and TRBJ1-4; D is ambiguous. CDR1 and CDR2 (germline): SNHLY, FYNNEI. The CDR3 contains 13 residues. V was trimmed by 7 bases and J by 4 bases, leaving 10 bases between them. The CDR3 DNA follows: TGTGCCAGCAAGTGGGCAAGTAATGAAAAACTGTTTTTT. Translated, it gives CASKWASNEKLFF.

The rearrangement uses TRBV5-6 and TRBJ1-4; 9 bases map to TRBD1. The CDR3 spans 16 residues. After removal of 4 bases from V and 7 bases from J, the junction contained 11 bases not matched to a gene. Germline lookup yields CDR1 SGHDT and CDR2 YYEEEE. The CDR3 sequence: CASSNLSTGGGEKLFF. CDR3 DNA sequence: TGTGCCAGCAGCAATCTTTCGACAGGGGGTGGTGAAAAACTGTTTTTT. Together with reference TRBV5-6 and TRBJ1-4, the CDR3 gives the full variable domain: DAGVTQSPTHLIKTRGQQVTLRCSPKSGHDTVSWYQQALGQGPQFIFQYYEEEERQRGNFPDRFSGHQFPNYSSELNVNALLLGDSALYLCASSNLSTGGGEKLFFGSGTQLSVL.

Comments on this clone: The same CDR3 arises from other DNA sequences in this sample as well. V is TRBV5-1 and J is TRBJ2-7; D is possibly TRBD1 (5 bases). CDR3 length equals 12 residues. Germline lookup yields CDR1 SGHRS and CDR2 YFSETQ. Trimming took off 4 bases at V and 3 bases at J, with 8 bases between the two ends. The CDR3 nucleotides read TGCGCCAGCAGCCCAGACAGCTACGAGCAGTACTTC. Amino acid sequence: CASSPDSYEQYF.